These 4 T cell receptor beta chains were sequenced from one sample in a study of beta chain features in type 1 diabetes. Study observations and caveats: Shortening that was moderate but significant affected the TCRB CDR3s of Type 1 diabetes patients in all four CD4+ subsets.

Reverse transcribing all isolated RNA meant expressed TCRB transcripts were sequenced. The repertoire was sequenced with immunoSEQ multiplex PCR; TCRdb's copy has only in-frame clones and lacks some. The table includes 130,000 to 150,000 clones, more than 10% detected once. No antigen has been assigned to these receptors. Sequenced material: central memory CD4+ T cells from blood. The receptors derive from a man between 18 and 35 years old with type 1 diabetes.

The rearrangement joins TRBV2 to TRBJ1-2, with 7 bases that match TRBD1. CDR3 length equals 12 residues. V shed 7 bases, J shed 5 bases, and the junction held 4 bases outside the gene matches. CDR1 and CDR2 (germline): SNHLY, FYNNEI. The DNA for the CDR3 is TGTGCCAGCAACTCGGGACAGTATGGCTACACCTTC. Translated, it gives CASNSGQYGYTF.

This rearrangement joins TRBV11-1 to TRBJ2-3, with 11 positions matching TRBD2. CDR3 length: 17 amino acids. V dropped 4 bases and J dropped 5; count of bases not matched to a gene: 11. Germline V lookup: CDR1 SGHAT, CDR2 FQDESV (reference sequence). The CDR3 sequence: CASSSSRLAGSRDTQYF. The CDR3 DNA is TGTGCCAGCAGCTCCTCCCGACTAGCGGGGAGTCGAGATACGCAGTATTTT.

In this sample, this clone turned up many times. The genes are TRBV5-6 and TRBJ2-1; D may be TRBD1 (6 bases). Trimming cost V 2 bases and J 6 bases, with 12 bases left between them. From germline, CDR1 is SGHDT and CDR2 YYEEEE. This CDR3 region has 14 residues. The CDR3 loop is CASSFRGLTNEQFF. As DNA, the CDR3 is TGTGCCAGCAGCTTCAGGGGCCTGACCAATGAGCAGTTCTTC.

V usage is TRBV19 and J usage is TRBJ2-3, with 9 bases identical to TRBD1. This CDR3 is 16 amino acids long. The V segment lost 5 bases and the J segment 1 base; nucleotides outside the gene matches: 7. Germline V gene lookup returns CDR1 LNHDA and CDR2 SQIVND (reference sequence). The CDR3 DNA follows: TGTGCCAGTAGTCTACAGGGGGCTCTGGGCACAGATACGCAGTATTTT. As protein: CASSLQGALGTDTQYF.